The present T cell receptor beta chain was sequenced within a study of prognosis after radiotherapy for stage I lung cancer (dated by TCRdb to the early 2020s). About the investigation overall: Between early 2018 and January 2019, nineteen patients with stage I NSCLC were enrolled in Nanjing, China. Of the enrolled patients, fourteen had newly diagnosed primary stage I lung tumors, while four or five had oligometastatic NSCLC following surgical resection of the primary tumor. Every patient was deemed medically inoperable, eleven to twelve because of comorbidities and seven or eight because they refused surgery. The cohort comprised 13 men and a handful of women with a median age of 74.5 years, ranging from roughly 50 to 84 years. Squamous cell carcinoma histology was identified in several patients, and adenocarcinoma histology was identified in some 11 patients. Image-guided IMRT or VMAT was used to deliver SBRT in 3 to 5 fractions at a biologically effective dose of at least 100 Gy. No patient received concurrent therapy alongside SBRT. After SBRT, distant metastases developed in about 20% of the 19 patients at a median of 7 months, while the remaining 15 patients had no significant progression. Peripheral blood TCR beta repertoires were profiled in stage I NSCLC patients before and after stereotactic body radiotherapy, and the repertoires were related to distant failure. The study took one blood sample before SBRT and one after SBRT from each of approximately 20 patients and sequenced all 40 or so samples.

Two rounds of multiplex PCR were performed to amplify the TCR beta CDR3 region from genomic DNA. In the first round of PCR, primers specific to each TRBV and TRBJ gene were used, and the primer sequences are filed in Chinese patent CN105087789A. Universal primers were used in the second round of PCR. The Roche High Pure PCR Template Preparation Kit was used to extract genomic DNA from frozen PBMCs. An Illumina HiSeq 3000 was used to sequence the libraries paired-end with 151 bp reads. The study's own analysis went as follows. CutAdapt was used to remove raw reads lacking the multiplex PCR primer sequences. Using PEAR, the high-quality paired reads were merged into contigs. By aligning each contig to reference sequences, MiXCR assigned the TRB V, D and J gene segments to that contig. CDR3 sequences were clustered by base quality and sequence similarity to remove sequencing errors. Shannon entropy normalized by the natural log of productive TCR sequence number was used as the measure of diversity. Clonality was computed as one minus the ratio of Shannon entropy to the natural log of the number of unique clonotypes. Using the Youden index from ROC curves, the researchers picked the repertoire-metric cut-offs for progression-free survival, and all analyses were carried out in R 3.5.3. The public reads were reanalyzed by TCRdb: fastp trimming at Q25, MiXCR alignment, in-frame beta chains only. Each CDR3 protein appears once, grouped with its most common genes and DNA. TCRdb, rather than the study authors, made the V and J calls. Counted in this sample were tens of thousands of distinct CDR3 sequences; roughly 44% of them appeared once. The ten largest clonotypes hold approximately 34% of the sample.

Results and caveats for the whole study, not just this receptor: None of the reported P values were adjusted for multiple comparisons. Differences in TRBV and TRBJ usage frequencies by metastasis status were reportedly observed in two V genes at baseline and in roughly 9 V and two J genes after SBRT. After SBRT, the number of unique TCR clones decreased (median about 9,100 before versus 6,000 to 7,000 after; Wilcoxon paired P=0.011). Post-SBRT Shannon entropy and its change from baseline were lower in patients who developed distant metastases; baseline Shannon entropy was not associated with metastases. Tumor specificity of expanded TCR clones was not determined. The study was limited by the small cohort and short follow-up, and independent validation of the study findings is required.

A history of other malignancies or of prior chemotherapy or radiotherapy was absent in all patients, and node-negative disease was shown on CT and PET/CT in all patients. At each of the two time points, around 5.7 milliliters of peripheral venous blood were collected into EDTA tubes. Ficoll-Paque Plus density-gradient centrifugation was used to isolate PBMCs. Immediately after collection, samples were stored at -80 degrees C until analysis. In regard to this clonotype: Its antigen is unknown. It may be a read error: a sequence one base away is much more abundant.

Germline trimming: 5 bases from V, 2 bases from J; junction bases outside gene matches: 10. The CDR3 spans 16 residues, from the cysteine through the phenylalanine. Left in the record is the CDR3 DNA by itself, 48 bases read in frame from the first base. The germline V gene gives CDR1 as SGHTA and CDR2 as FQGNSA. The sequenced sample was PBMCs, obtained before or after stereotactic body radiation therapy (not recorded which). In this chain, TRBV7-2 is recombined with TRBJ2-3; TRBD1 lines up with 7 middle nucleotides. The TCR sequence derives from a donor of 50 years or more with non-small cell lung cancer. The CDR3 region: CASSPFTGAITDTQYF. The nucleotide sequence reads as follows: TGTGCCAGCAGCCCCTTTACAGGGGCTATCACAGATACGCAGTATTTT. The entire variable domain, with the stretches around the CDR3 drawn from the reference TRBV7-2 and TRBJ2-3 proteins, is GAGVSQSPSNKVTEKGKDVELRCDPISGHTALYWYRQSLGQGLEFLIYFQGNSAPDKSGLPSDRFSAERTGGSVSTLTIQRTQQEDSAVYLCASSPFTGAITDTQYFGPGTRLTVL.